Following are 28 T cell receptor beta chains from one sample sequenced in a study of cytomegalovirus exposure and HLA in healthy donors (dated by TCRdb to the late 2010s). The receptor library was made with the immunoSEQ multiplex PCR assay. For the multiplex PCR, a mixture combining 60 forward primers for TCR Vbeta segments and 13 reverse primers for TCR Jbeta segments was used. In TCRdb, the immuneACCESS table is reduced to in-frame sequences with V and J assigned. These tables do not hold every clone; where another copy was compared, an unresolved V gene accounts for under half, and the others remain unexplained. A total of roughly 100,000 clones appear in this sample, roughly four fifths of them only once. The leading ten clones occupy under 4.5% of the sample. The sample comprised PBMCs. Receptors originate from a man aged 35 to 55 in good health and CMV-seronegative.

This clone was seen more than once but under ten times. The chain combines TRBV5-1 with TRBJ2-4; unclear D gene. In germline, CDR1 is SGHRS, CDR2 YFSETQ. The CDR3 loop spans 16 amino acids. V lost 0 bases and J 2 bases, leaving 12 bases between the germline ends. The CDR3 protein is CASSLAISSSKNIQYF. The DNA for the CDR3 is TGCGCCAGCAGCTTGGCAATTTCCAGTTCCAAAAACATTCAGTACTTC.

The J gene is TRBJ2-1, the V gene TRBV2; 13 bases match TRBD2. The CDR3 consists of 14 residues. Per germline, CDR1 SNHLY and CDR2 FYNNEI. Trimming cost V 5 bases and J 10 bases; bases outside gene matches: 5. As DNA, the CDR3 is TGTGCCAGCAGTTGGACTAGCGGGGGAAACGAGCAGTTCTTC. Protein: CASSWTSGGNEQFF.

The genes are TRBV7-2 and TRBJ2-1; D is ambiguous. V was trimmed by 8 bases and J by 10 bases, leaving 9 bases between them. In germline, CDR1 is SGHTA, CDR2 FQGNSA. The CDR3 contains 10 residues. The CDR3 sequence: CASGLLEQFF. The CDR3 DNA reads as TGTGCCAGCGGCCTCCTCGAGCAGTTCTTC.

The CDR3 DNA follows: TGTGCCAGCAGTTTACGAGGCGAAACCAATTCACCCCTCCACTTT. It specifies CASSLRGETNSPLHF. The rearrangement links TRBV27 to TRBJ1-6; D is undetermined. The V end was cut by 2 bases, the J end by 7 bases, with 12 bases between. The CDR3 sequence is 15 residues long. Germline loops: CDR1 MNHEY, CDR2 SMNVEV (reference sequence).

V usage is TRBV6-6 and J usage is TRBJ2-7; D unresolved. Per the germline V gene, CDR1 is MNHNY and CDR2 is SVGAGI (reference sequence). Trimming left V 2 bases short and J 3 bases short, with 5 bases between. The CDR3 is 12 amino acids. CDR3 DNA: TGTGCCAGCAGTTACAATTACTACGAGCAGTACTTC. Encoded protein: CASSYNYYEQYF.

V is TRBV27 and J is TRBJ2-2; 7 bases line up with TRBD1. V was pared by 2 bases and J by 4 bases, with 4 bases of the junction left unmatched. The CDR3 is made up of 15 amino acids. From germline, CDR1 is MNHEY and CDR2 SMNVEV (reference sequence). The chain's CDR3 is CASSLANRGTGELFF. As DNA, the CDR3 is TGTGCCAGCAGTTTAGCAAACAGGGGCACCGGGGAGCTGTTTTTT.

V usage is TRBV5-6 and J usage is TRBJ2-3; possibly TRBD1 for D (6 bases). CDR1 is SGHDT and CDR2 is YYEEEE in the germline V gene. Trimming left V 4 bases short and J 2 bases short, with 14 bases between. The CDR3 consists of 15 residues. Here the CDR3 DNA reads TGTGCCAGCAGCCCGAGGACAGACTTCACAGATACGCAGTATTTT. Translating it yields CASSPRTDFTDTQYF.

V gene TRBV11-3 combines with J gene TRBJ2-1, with D tentatively TRBD1 (6 bases). Trimming removed 2 bases from V and 9 bases from J, with 23 bases in between. The CDR3 runs to 17 residues. Germline lookup yields CDR1 SGHNT and CDR2 YENEEA. CDR3 sequence: CASSLNWERPGEGEQFF. CDR3 bases: TGTGCCAGCAGCTTAAATTGGGAAAGGCCAGGGGAAGGTGAGCAGTTCTTC.

The chain employs TRBV6-1 and TRBJ1-6, with a weak D call TRBD1 (5 bases). Trimming stripped 7 bases from V and 7 bases from J, with 11 bases between. The CDR3 consists of 13 residues. The germline gives CDR1 MNHNS, CDR2 SASEGT. The CDR3 loop is CASTPGNNSPLHF. CDR3 sequence (DNA): TGTGCCAGCACCCCAGGGAACAATTCACCCCTCCACTTT.

The V call is TRBV19, the J call TRBJ2-2; D is unclear. This CDR3 has 15 amino acids. V was cut by 2 bases and J by 3 bases, with 10 bases left in between. Germline lookup yields CDR1 LNHDA and CDR2 SQIVND (reference sequence). This chain's CDR3 is CASSITLLDTGELFF. The CDR3 region has the DNA TGTGCCAGTAGTATAACCCTATTAGACACCGGGGAGCTGTTTTTT.

J is TRBJ2-1 and V is TRBV27; the D gene is possibly TRBD2 (5 bases). The CDR3 sequence is 16 residues long. Germline V gene data show CDR1 as MNHEY and CDR2 as SMNVEV (reference sequence). Trimming pared 6 bases from V and 0 bases from J, leaving 15 bases between. CDR3 sequence reads: CASRPDYDRSYNEQFF. CDR3 nucleotide sequence: TGTGCCAGCAGGCCTGACTATGACCGCTCCTACAATGAGCAGTTCTTC.

The chain uses TRBV4-3 and TRBJ2-1, with 10 nucleotides matching TRBD2. Germline values: CDR1 LGHNA, CDR2 YSLEER. The CDR3 is 14 amino acids. Trimming at V came to 10 bases and at J to 5 bases, leaving 8 bases not matched to a gene. Written as DNA, the CDR3 is TGCGCCATCCTACTAGCGGGGTCCCACAATGAGCAGTTCTTC. It yields the protein CAILLAGSHNEQFF.

The V and J genes are TRBV7-9 and TRBJ2-7; TRBD1 might be the D (6 bases). V was cut by 6 bases and J by 2 bases, with 20 bases left in between. This CDR3 region has 16 residues. The V gene's germline CDR1 is SEHNR and CDR2 FQNEAQ (reference sequence). CDR3 sequence (DNA): TGTGCCAGCAGACAGAGAACCGGGACACGCGCCTACGAGCAGTACTTC. Its translation: CASRQRTGTRAYEQYF.

The chain carries TRBV19 and TRBJ1-1; D remains ambiguous. The V end was cut by 5 bases, the J end by 2 bases, with 9 bases between. CDR3 size: 13 residues. The V gene's germline CDR1 is LNHDA and CDR2 SQIVND (reference sequence). CDR3 in amino acids: CASSQTRNTEAFF. DNA for the CDR3: TGTGCCAGTAGTCAAACGCGCAACACTGAAGCTTTCTTT.

The V call is TRBV4-1, the J call TRBJ2-2; 10 bases line up with TRBD1. V was pared by 4 bases and J by 6 bases, with 17 bases of the junction left unmatched. The CDR3 consists of 19 residues. In germline, CDR1 is MGHRA, CDR2 YSYEKL. This chain's CDR3 is CASSRGPGLGQGRAGELFF. The CDR3, as DNA: TGCGCCAGCAGCCGCGGGCCTGGTTTGGGACAGGGGAGGGCCGGGGAGCTGTTTTTT.

Only a few counts were recorded for this clone. The chain recombines TRBV6-1 with TRBJ1-5; 7 bases fit TRBD1. This CDR3 comprises 17 residues. Germline V CDR1 and CDR2: MNHNS, SASEGT. V shed 4 bases, J shed 4 bases, and the junction held 13 bases outside the gene matches. The CDR3, as DNA: TGTGCCAGCAGTGTCCGGGACAGCGTATGGGAGAATCAGCCCCAGCATTTT. It specifies CASSVRDSVWENQPQHF.

This clone occurred once. The CDR3 region is CASARDRGSYEQYF. The DNA for the CDR3 is TGTGCCAGCGCAAGGGACAGGGGATCCTACGAGCAGTACTTC. The rearrangement links TRBV27 to TRBJ2-7, with TRBD1 matching over 10 bases. Per germline, CDR1 MNHEY and CDR2 SMNVEV (reference sequence). With V trimmed by 8 bases and J by 1 base, 5 bases remained unmatched. This CDR3 region has 14 residues.

V is TRBV7-9 and J is TRBJ2-7; 7 bases match TRBD1. Germline lookup yields CDR1 SEHNR and CDR2 FQNEAQ (reference sequence). The CDR3 is made up of 14 amino acids. Trimming removed 1 base from V and 1 base from J; junction bases left unmatched: 1. The CDR3 protein is CASSLGTGSYEQYF. DNA for the CDR3: TGTGCCAGCAGCTTAGGGACAGGATCCTACGAGCAGTACTTC.

This rearrangement joins TRBV2 to TRBJ1-2; D perhaps matches TRBD1 (5 bases). Trimming left V 2 bases short and J 0 bases short, with 13 bases between. From germline, CDR1 is SNHLY and CDR2 FYNNEI. The CDR3 is made up of 16 amino acids. The CDR3 here is CASSEYGGRSNYGYTF. The CDR3 DNA sequence: TGTGCCAGCAGTGAATACGGGGGGAGATCTAACTATGGCTACACCTTC.

V gene TRBV5-1 combines with J gene TRBJ2-5; TRBD2 agrees at 14 bases. Germline CDR1 SGHRS, CDR2 YFSETQ. The junction had 2 bases not matched to a gene; V was cut back by 4 bases and J by 0 bases. This CDR3 has 16 amino acids. The CDR3 nucleotides read TGCGCCAGCAGCCCGACTAGCGGGGGGGACCAAGAGACCCAGTACTTC. This translates into CASSPTSGGDQETQYF.

The chain links TRBV13 to TRBJ2-1, with 9 bases matching TRBD1. CDR1 is PRHDT and CDR2 is FYEKMQ in the germline V gene (reference sequence). Trimming cost V 3 bases and J 5 bases; bases outside gene matches: 11. The CDR3 has 17 amino acids. CDR3 sequence reads: CASSLLRGDRENNEQFF. CDR3 nucleotides: TGTGCCAGCAGCTTGTTAAGAGGGGACAGGGAGAACAATGAGCAGTTCTTC.

This chain joins TRBV2 and TRBJ1-2, with D unclear. Germline V gene data show CDR1 as SNHLY and CDR2 as FYNNEI. The CDR3 runs 12 residues. Between the trimmed V and J ends, which lost 3 bases and 4 bases, there was a span of 6 bases. Written as DNA, the CDR3 is TGTGCCAGCAGTGATCCACTCTATGGCTACACCTTC. It is translated as CASSDPLYGYTF.

In this sample, this clone turned up once. This chain joins TRBV5-4 and TRBJ1-2, with D uncertain. Germline lookup yields CDR1 SGHNT and CDR2 YYREEE (reference sequence). The V gene lost 0 bases and the J gene lost 4 bases, with 10 bases spanning the gap. The CDR3 extends over 14 amino acids. For the CDR3, the DNA is TGTGCCAGCAGCTTGGCTTTGGAGACCTATGGCTACACCTTC. It specifies CASSLALETYGYTF.

V and J are TRBV2 and TRBJ2-7; 7 bases line up with TRBD2. In germline, CDR1 is SNHLY, CDR2 FYNNEI. CDR3 length equals 13 residues. The junction had 10 bases not matched to a gene; V was cut back by 8 bases and J by 6 bases. Written as DNA, the CDR3 is TGTGCCAGCGGGAGGGAGGGGCCGAGCGAGCAGTACTTC. Its translation: CASGREGPSEQYF.

The rearrangement uses TRBV7-2 and TRBJ2-2, with TRBD2 identical over 13 bases. CDR1 is SGHTA, CDR2 FQGNSA, per germline. The CDR3 covers 18 residues. V was clipped by 1 base and J by 2 bases; unmatched bases: 4. The CDR3 region has the DNA TGTGCCAGCAGCTTAGATGGACTAGCGGGGGCTAACACCGGGGAGCTGTTTTTT. This gives the protein CASSLDGLAGANTGELFF.

The V call is TRBV10-3, the J call TRBJ1-3; 9 positions agree with TRBD1. Germline CDR1 ENHRY, CDR2 SYGVKD. The V segment lost 4 bases and the J segment 0 bases; nucleotides outside the gene matches: 10. CDR3 size: 18 residues. CDR3 sequence (DNA): TGTGCCATCAGTGGGACAGGGGCCGCGCTACCCTCTGGAAACACCATATATTTT. Translation gives CAISGTGAALPSGNTIYF.

This chain connects TRBV5-1 to TRBJ2-5, with 13 positions matching TRBD2. Per germline, CDR1 SGHRS and CDR2 YFSETQ. This CDR3 is 16 amino acids long. J gave up 0 bases and V 4 bases, and 3 bases lay outside the gene matches. The CDR3 region is CASSPGTSGDQETQYF. The DNA of the CDR3 is TGCGCCAGCAGCCCCGGGACTAGCGGGGACCAAGAGACCCAGTACTTC.

On this clone itself: Distinct nucleotide sequences in the sample also encode this CDR3. The rearrangement uses TRBV2 and TRBJ2-5, with 9 bases fitting TRBD2. Germline V gene data show CDR1 as SNHLY and CDR2 as FYNNEI. V trimming: 4 bases; J trimming: 0 bases; junction bases outside the gene matches: 3. The CDR3 consists of 15 residues. Here the CDR3 reads CASSGLAGYQETQYF. For the CDR3, the DNA is TGTGCCAGCAGTGGGCTAGCGGGATACCAAGAGACCCAGTACTTC. Full variable domain (remainder filled in from reference TRBV2 and TRBJ2-5): EPEVTQTPSHQVTQMGQEVILRCVPISNHLYFYWYRQILGQKVEFLVSFYNNEISEKSEIFDDQFSVERPDGSNFTLKIRSTKLEDSAMYFCASSGLAGYQETQYFGPGTRLLVL.